This TCR beta chain was sequenced during a study of pediatric ulcerative colitis. Study results and limitations: This repertoire reflects total lymphocytes rather than subpopulations like regulatory T cells. In rectum, acute severe colitis had expanded clones and less diversity. Blood-rectal clonal overlap within each person was significantly higher in ulcerative colitis patients than controls.

Control subjects, colonoscoped for suspected IBD, had macroscopically and histologically normal endoscopy. The protocol was immunoSEQ multiplex PCR, while the TCRdb copy is restricted to in-frame clones and leaves out a portion. This table holds more than 50,000 clones, about 90% found once. Germline V gene sequence: CDR1 SEHNR, CDR2 FQNEAQ (reference sequence). CDR3 length: 14 amino acids. The V and J ends lost 3 bases and 7 bases, in that order; junction bases with no gene match: 7. Comment on this clone: Its antigen is currently unknown.

Source material: blood. The source of this sequence is a boy between 5 and 17 years old who was a control in a study of pediatric ulcerative colitis. The J gene is TRBJ1-2, the V gene TRBV7-9; 8 bases map to TRBD1. The CDR3, as DNA: TGTGCCAGCAGCTTTGGGCAGGGGGCGCGTGGCTACACCTTC. It yields the protein CASSFGQGARGYTF.